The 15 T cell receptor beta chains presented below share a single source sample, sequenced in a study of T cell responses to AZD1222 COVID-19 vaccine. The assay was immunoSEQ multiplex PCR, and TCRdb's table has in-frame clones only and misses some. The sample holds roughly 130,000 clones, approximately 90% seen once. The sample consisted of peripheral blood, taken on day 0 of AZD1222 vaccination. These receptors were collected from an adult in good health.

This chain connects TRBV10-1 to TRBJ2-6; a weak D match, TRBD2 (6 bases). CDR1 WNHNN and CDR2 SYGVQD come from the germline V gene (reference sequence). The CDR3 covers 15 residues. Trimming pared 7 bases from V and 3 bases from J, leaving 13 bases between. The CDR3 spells CASIFSGVGANVLTF. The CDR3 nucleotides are TGCGCCAGCATATTCTCGGGGGTTGGGGCCAACGTCCTGACTTTC.

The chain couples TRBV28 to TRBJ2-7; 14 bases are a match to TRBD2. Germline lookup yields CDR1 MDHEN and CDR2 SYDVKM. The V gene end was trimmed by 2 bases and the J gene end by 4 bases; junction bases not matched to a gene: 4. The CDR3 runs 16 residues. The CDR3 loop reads CASSLPTSGRAYEQYF. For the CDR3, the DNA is TGTGCCAGCAGTTTACCGACTAGCGGGAGGGCATACGAGCAGTACTTC.

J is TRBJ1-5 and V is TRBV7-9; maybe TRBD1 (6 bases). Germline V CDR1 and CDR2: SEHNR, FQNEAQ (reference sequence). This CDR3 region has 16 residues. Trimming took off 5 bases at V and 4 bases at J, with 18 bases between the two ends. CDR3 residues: CASSGTGTATNQPQHF. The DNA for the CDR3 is TGTGCCAGCAGCGGCACAGGGACGGCTACGAATCAGCCCCAGCATTTT.

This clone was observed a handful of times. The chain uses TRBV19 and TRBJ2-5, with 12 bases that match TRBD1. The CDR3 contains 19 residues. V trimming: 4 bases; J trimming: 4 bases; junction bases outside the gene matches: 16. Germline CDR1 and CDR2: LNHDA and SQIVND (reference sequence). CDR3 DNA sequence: TGTGCCAGTAGTACCTCCGGGACAGGGGGCGCCTTGGGAATAGAGACCCAGTACTTC. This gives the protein CASSTSGTGGALGIETQYF.

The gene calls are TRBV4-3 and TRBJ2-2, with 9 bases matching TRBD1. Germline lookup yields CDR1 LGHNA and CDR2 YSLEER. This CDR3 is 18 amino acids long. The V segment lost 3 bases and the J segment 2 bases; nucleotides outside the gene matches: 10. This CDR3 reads CASSHYSWDRVNTGELFF. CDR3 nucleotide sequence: TGCGCCAGCAGCCACTATTCCTGGGACAGGGTAAACACCGGGGAGCTGTTTTTT.

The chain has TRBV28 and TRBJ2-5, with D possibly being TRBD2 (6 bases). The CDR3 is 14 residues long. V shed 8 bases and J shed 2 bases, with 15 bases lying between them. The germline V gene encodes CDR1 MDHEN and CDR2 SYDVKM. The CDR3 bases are TGTGCCAGCGGACCTTGGGGGAGGCAAGAGACCCAGTACTTC. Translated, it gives CASGPWGRQETQYF.

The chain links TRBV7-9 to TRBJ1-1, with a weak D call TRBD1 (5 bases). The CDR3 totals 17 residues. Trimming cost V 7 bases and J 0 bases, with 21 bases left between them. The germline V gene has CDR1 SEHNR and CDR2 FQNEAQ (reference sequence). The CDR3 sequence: CASTPPLTAGMNTEAFF. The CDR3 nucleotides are TGTGCCAGCACCCCCCCCCTGACTGCAGGGATGAACACTGAAGCTTTCTTT.

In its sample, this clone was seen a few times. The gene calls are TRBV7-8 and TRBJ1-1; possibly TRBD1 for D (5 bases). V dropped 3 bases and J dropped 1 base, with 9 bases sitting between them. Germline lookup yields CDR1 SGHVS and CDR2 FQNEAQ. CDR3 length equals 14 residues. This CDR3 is CASSFGGGNTEAFF. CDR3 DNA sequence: TGTGCCAGCAGCTTTGGGGGAGGGAACACTGAAGCTTTCTTT.

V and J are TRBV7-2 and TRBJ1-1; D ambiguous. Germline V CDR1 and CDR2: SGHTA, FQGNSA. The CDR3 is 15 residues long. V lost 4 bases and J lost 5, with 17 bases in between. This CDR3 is CASSSTSSPRTEAFF. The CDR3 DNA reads TGTGCCAGCAGCTCGACGTCGTCCCCGAGAACTGAAGCTTTCTTT. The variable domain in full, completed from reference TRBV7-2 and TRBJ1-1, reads GAGVSQSPSNKVTEKGKDVELRCDPISGHTALYWYRQSLGQGLEFLIYFQGNSAPDKSGLPSDRFSAERTGGSVSTLTIQRTQQEDSAVYLCASSSTSSPRTEAFFGQGTRLTVV.

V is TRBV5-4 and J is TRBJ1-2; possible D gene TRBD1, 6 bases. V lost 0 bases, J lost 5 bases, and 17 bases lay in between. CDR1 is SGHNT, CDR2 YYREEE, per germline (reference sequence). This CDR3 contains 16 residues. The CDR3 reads CASSLDGTPGGYGYTF. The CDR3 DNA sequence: TGTGCCAGCAGCTTGGATGGGACACCAGGCGGTTATGGCTACACCTTC.

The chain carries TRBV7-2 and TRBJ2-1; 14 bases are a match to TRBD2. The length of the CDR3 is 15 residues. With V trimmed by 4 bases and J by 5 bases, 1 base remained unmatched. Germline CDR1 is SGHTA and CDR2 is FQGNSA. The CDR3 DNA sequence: TGTGCCAGCAGCTGGACTAGCGGGGGGAACAATGAGCAGTTCTTC. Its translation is CASSWTSGGNNEQFF.

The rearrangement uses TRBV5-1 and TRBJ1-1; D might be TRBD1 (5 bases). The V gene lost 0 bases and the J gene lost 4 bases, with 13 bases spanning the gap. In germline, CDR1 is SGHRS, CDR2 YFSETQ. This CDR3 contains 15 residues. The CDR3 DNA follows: TGCGCCAGCAGCTTGGCCCTAGGGGAGGTCACTGAAGCTTTCTTT. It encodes CASSLALGEVTEAFF.

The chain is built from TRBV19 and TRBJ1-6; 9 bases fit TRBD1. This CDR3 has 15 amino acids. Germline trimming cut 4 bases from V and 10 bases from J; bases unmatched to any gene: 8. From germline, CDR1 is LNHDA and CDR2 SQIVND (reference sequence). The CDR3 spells CASSRGTGNGSPLHF. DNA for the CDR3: TGTGCCAGTAGTAGAGGGACAGGGAATGGATCACCCCTCCACTTT.

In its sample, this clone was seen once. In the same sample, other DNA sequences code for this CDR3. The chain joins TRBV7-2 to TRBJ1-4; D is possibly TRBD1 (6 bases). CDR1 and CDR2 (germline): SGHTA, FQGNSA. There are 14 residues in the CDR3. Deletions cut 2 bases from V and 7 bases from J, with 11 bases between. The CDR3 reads CASSLRGGGEKLFF. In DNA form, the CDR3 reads TGTGCCAGCAGCTTACGGGGGGGCGGTGAAAAACTGTTTTTT. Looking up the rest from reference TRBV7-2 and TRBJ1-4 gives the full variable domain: GAGVSQSPSNKVTEKGKDVELRCDPISGHTALYWYRQSLGQGLEFLIYFQGNSAPDKSGLPSDRFSAERTGGSVSTLTIQRTQQEDSAVYLCASSLRGGGEKLFFGSGTQLSVL.

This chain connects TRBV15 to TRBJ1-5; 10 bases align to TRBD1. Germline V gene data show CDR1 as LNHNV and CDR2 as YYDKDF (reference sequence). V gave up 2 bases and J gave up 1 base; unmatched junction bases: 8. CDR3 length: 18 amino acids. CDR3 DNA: TGTGCCACCAGCAGAACCGACAGGGGGCTCTTGAGCAATCAGCCCCAGCATTTT. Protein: CATSRTDRGLLSNQPQHF.